This TCR beta chain was documented in a study of blood T cells in healthy people across ages. Whole-study results and caveats: Naive T cell percentage and TCR beta diversity correlated strongly.

A sample-barcoded 5' primer and a J-beta primer mix were used in a second PCR of roughly 7 to 11 cycles. From the 5' RACE reads, TCRdb called clonotypes with MiXCR, one entry per CDR3 protein. The sample holds over a million distinct CDR3 sequences; 35% to 45% are singletons and the top ten take about 4%. Worth noting for this clonotype: Its antigen remains unidentified.

This CDR3 spans 15 amino acids. V trimming: 0 bases; J trimming: 10 bases; junction bases outside the gene matches: 7. In germline, CDR1 is DFQATT, CDR2 SNEGSKA (reference sequence). The sequencing input was blood. The clonotype originates from a woman younger than 35 in good health. The V call is TRBV20-1, the J call TRBJ2-1, with TRBD2 matching over 12 bases. The CDR3 DNA sequence: TGCAGTGCTAGAGATACCCTAGCGGGGGGGCTGGAGCAGTTCTTC. It encodes CSARDTLAGGLEQFF.